This T cell receptor (beta chain) was sequenced for a study of Ad26.COV2.S vaccination and SARS-CoV-2 variants. Study-level points and caveats: Higher spike-specific TCR breadth was found in vaccine recipients than in placebo recipients. In vaccinated individuals, spike-specific CD8+ and CD4+ T cell responses reportedly displayed substantial breadth. Analyses of TCR breadth and depth may have underestimated total T cell responses.

To note about this clone: The target antigen is unknown.

Assay used: immunoSEQ multiplex PCR; TCRdb lists only in-frame clones, some missing. The repertoire holds around 340,000 clones, with roughly 90% as singletons. The length of the CDR3 is 12 residues. CDR1 and CDR2 (germline): SNHLY, FYNNEI. V was clipped by 11 bases and J by 3 bases; unmatched bases: 5. Treatment in this sample: over 15 received Ad26.COV2.S at low or high dose, single or two shots; 5 received placebo; per-sample allocation not given. The study sampled participants on day 63 after the first vaccine or placebo injection. Sequenced material: peripheral blood, taken in a trial of Ad26.COV2.S vaccine versus placebo. The receptor was isolated from a person aged 18-65 years who received the Ad26.COV2.S COVID-19 vaccine or a placebo. V is TRBV2 and J is TRBJ2-7; TRBD1 matches at 9 bases. The CDR3 coding sequence is TGTGCCGGGGGACAGGGAGGCTACGAGCAGTACTTC. Translation gives CAGGQGGYEQYF.